These 10 T cell receptor beta chains originate from one sample sequenced in a study of control samples from healthy donors and cancer patients. Clones were sequenced by immunoSEQ multiplex PCR, and TCRdb holds only the in-frame ones, with some missing. The sample records 90,000 to 100,000 clones, roughly three quarters being singletons. The sample consisted of blood. These receptors were collected from a woman aged 25 to 39 in good health.

The chain is built from TRBV10-3 and TRBJ1-1, with no clear D. Germline values: CDR1 ENHRY, CDR2 SYGVKD. CDR3 size: 14 residues. Trimming took off 3 bases at V and 5 bases at J, with 13 bases between the two ends. The chain's CDR3 is CAISEPDSGTEAFF. The CDR3 region has the DNA TGTGCCATCAGTGAACCAGATTCCGGGACTGAAGCTTTCTTT.

This chain uses TRBV3-1 (or the pseudogene TRBV3-2) with TRBJ2-2, with 7 bases lining up with TRBD2. The CDR3 is 17 amino acids. The V segment lost 0 bases and the J segment 0 bases; nucleotides outside the gene matches: 4. Germline lookup yields CDR1 LGHDT and CDR2 YNNKEL (reference sequence). The CDR3 DNA is TGTGCCAGCAGCCAAGATCCCAGCGGGGCGAACACCGGGGAGCTGTTTTTT. It translates to CASSQDPSGANTGELFF.

The J gene is TRBJ2-7, the V gene TRBV18; TRBD2 agrees at 14 bases. This CDR3 contains 17 residues. Germline-derived CDR1 and CDR2 are KGHSH and LQKENI. Trimming removed 3 bases from V and 4 bases from J; junction bases left unmatched: 8. CDR3 in DNA: TGTGCCAGCTCACCGCCTGGGACTAGCGGGGGTGCGTACGAGCAGTACTTC. Protein product: CASSPPGTSGGAYEQYF.

The V and J genes are TRBV19 and TRBJ2-7; TRBD1 agrees at 8 bases. Germline loops: CDR1 LNHDA, CDR2 SQIVND (reference sequence). J gave up 0 bases and V 2 bases, and 9 bases lay outside the gene matches. The CDR3 sequence is 17 residues long. The CDR3 loop is CASSIYPTGGSSYEQYF. CDR3 nucleotides: TGTGCCAGTAGTATATACCCCACAGGGGGTAGCTCCTACGAGCAGTACTTC.

The V and J genes are TRBV9 and TRBJ2-3, with unresolved D. The length of the CDR3 is 14 residues. The germline V gene encodes CDR1 SGDLS and CDR2 YYNGEE. V lost 3 bases and J 0 bases, leaving 8 bases between the germline ends. CDR3: CASSGPRSTDTQYF. As DNA, the CDR3 is TGTGCCAGCAGCGGACCGAGGAGCACAGATACGCAGTATTTT.

V and J are TRBV6-6 and TRBJ2-6; D is possibly TRBD2 (5 bases). CDR1 and CDR2 (germline): MNHNY, SVGAGI (reference sequence). V shed 6 bases and J shed 2 bases, with 17 bases lying between them. The CDR3 runs to 17 residues. In DNA form, the CDR3 reads TGTGCCAGCAGCCGAAGCGGCCAGCTCCCTGGGGCCAACGTCCTGACTTTC. It specifies CASSRSGQLPGANVLTF.

This clone was recorded a few times. This chain links TRBV12-3 or TRBV12-4 with TRBJ1-2, with D tentatively TRBD1 (6 bases). The CDR3 consists of 13 residues. Trimming shortened V by 6 bases and J by 5 bases, and 13 bases separated the two germline ends. CDR3 nucleotides: TGTGCCAGCAGGTTAAGAGGGGGTTATGGCTACACCTTC. Translation gives CASRLRGGYGYTF.

The gene calls are TRBV25-1 and TRBJ1-6; 9 bases map to TRBD1. Trimming took 2 bases from V and 6 from J; bases not matched to a gene: 2. Germline-derived CDR1 and CDR2 are MGHDK and SYGVNS. The CDR3 extends over 15 amino acids. DNA for the CDR3: TGTGCCAGCAGTGAACAGGGACAGGGTAATTCACCCCTCCACTTT. Its protein is CASSEQGQGNSPLHF.

This clone was observed once. The chain couples TRBV10-3 to TRBJ1-1, with D possibly being TRBD1 (6 bases). V was shortened by 6 bases and J by 0 bases, with 11 bases between the two germline ends. The CDR3 spans 14 residues. Germline loops: CDR1 ENHRY, CDR2 SYGVKD. The chain's CDR3 is CAIRGAGLNTEAFF. The CDR3 DNA sequence: TGTGCCATCAGGGGGGCAGGGTTGAACACTGAAGCTTTCTTT.

This clone appeared once. J is TRBJ1-1 and V is TRBV10-3; D might be TRBD1 (5 bases). Per germline, CDR1 ENHRY and CDR2 SYGVKD. The CDR3 covers 13 residues. Trimming pared 6 bases from V and 9 bases from J, leaving 17 bases between. As DNA, the CDR3 is TGTGCCATCAGGTGGGAAGGGGCCGCACAAGCTTTCTTT. This encodes CAIRWEGAAQAFF.